The TCR beta chain described here comes from a study of Ad26.COV2.S vaccination and SARS-CoV-2 variants. Turning to the study itself: Within the COV1001 Ad26.COV2.S trial arm, the donor was enrolled. Ad26.COV2.S was injected intramuscularly once or twice, 56 days apart. Findings and caveats of the study: Spike-specific CD8+ and CD4+ T cell responses reportedly showed substantial breadth after vaccination.

Treatment meaning: some 20 received Ad26.COV2.S at low or high dose, single or two shots; 5 received placebo; per-sample allocation not given. Specimen acquisition occurred on day 63 following the initial vaccine or placebo injection. The sample came from a Boston adult aged 18-55 years. With 5 bases clipped from V and 1 base from J, the junction kept 7 bases outside the gene matches. The CDR3 totals 15 residues. Germline loops: CDR1 SQVTM, CDR2 ANQGSEA. Clones were read by immunoSEQ multiplex PCR, and TCRdb kept only the in-frame ones, dropping some. The table lists 250,000 or so clones, approximately 88% of them singletons. Comments on this clone: The antigen remains undetermined.

The sample consisted of peripheral blood, taken in a trial of Ad26.COV2.S vaccine versus placebo. The sequence derives from a person between 18 and 65 years old who received the Ad26.COV2.S COVID-19 vaccine or a placebo. The chain is built from TRBV29-1 and TRBJ2-2; TRBD2 agrees at 7 bases. CDR3 DNA sequence: TGCAGCGTTTTAGGAGGACTAGGGAACACCGGGGAGCTGTTTTTT. Residues: CSVLGGLGNTGELFF.